A selection of T cell receptor beta chains follows, all from one sample in a study of control samples from healthy donors and cancer patients. Profiled with immunoSEQ multiplex PCR; TCRdb holds only in-frame clones, not every one. Seen here are some 120,000 clones, around 92% observed once, and the top ten hold under 0.7%. The sequencing input was PBMCs. These TCRs come from a man older than 75 with head and neck cancer. CDR3s include the opening cysteine and the closing phenylalanine or tryptophan. Each record gives: J gene, D gene, V gene, CDR3 protein, CDR3 DNA. D genes are given only for firm matches.

j_gene: TRBJ2-5; d_gene: TRBD1; v_gene: TRBV2; CDR3aa: CASSEGTGGFRETQYF; CDR3nt: TGTGCCAGCAGTGAGGGGACAGGGGGCTTCAGAGAGACCCAGTACTTC
j_gene: TRBJ2-7; d_gene: TRBD1; v_gene: TRBV4-2; CDR3aa: CASSQPQGVNDEQYF; CDR3nt: TGTGCCAGCAGCCAACCCCAGGGGGTTAACGACGAGCAGTACTTC
j_gene: TRBJ2-4; d_gene: TRBD1; v_gene: TRBV11-2; CDR3aa: CASSLGTGKQNIQYF; CDR3nt: TGTGCCAGCAGCTTAGGGACAGGGAAACAAAACATTCAGTACTTC
j_gene: TRBJ2-7; d_gene: -; v_gene: TRBV5-1; CDR3aa: CASSLTGPTYEQYF; CDR3nt: TGCGCCAGCAGCTTGACAGGGCCGACCTACGAGCAGTACTTC
j_gene: TRBJ1-5; d_gene: -; v_gene: TRBV9; CDR3aa: CASSVFGGEDQPQHF; CDR3nt: TGTGCCAGCAGCGTATTTGGGGGCGAGGATCAGCCCCAGCATTTT
j_gene: TRBJ2-1; d_gene: -; v_gene: TRBV6-6; CDR3aa: CASSYGGLPGDEQFF; CDR3nt: TGTGCCAGCAGTTACGGGGGACTTCCAGGGGATGAGCAGTTCTTC
j_gene: TRBJ1-1; d_gene: -; v_gene: TRBV6-5; CDR3aa: CASTPPLTGNTEAFF; CDR3nt: TGTGCCAGCACCCCACCCCTGACCGGGAACACTGAAGCTTTCTTT
j_gene: TRBJ2-3; d_gene: TRBD2; v_gene: TRBV3-1/TRBV3-2; CDR3aa: CASSQAGLAGGRDTQYF; CDR3nt: TGTGCCAGCAGCCAAGCGGGGCTAGCGGGAGGGCGAGATACGCAGTATTTT
j_gene: TRBJ2-3; d_gene: TRBD1; v_gene: TRBV24-1; CDR3aa: CATQGQGATDTQYF; CDR3nt: TGTGCCACCCAAGGACAGGGGGCTACAGATACGCAGTATTTT
j_gene: TRBJ2-1; d_gene: -; v_gene: TRBV19; CDR3aa: CASSIQLRSYNEQFF; CDR3nt: TGTGCCAGTAGTATTCAGTTGAGATCCTACAATGAGCAGTTCTTC
j_gene: TRBJ2-2; d_gene: -; v_gene: TRBV27; CDR3aa: CASSTPRAGELFF; CDR3nt: TGTGCCAGCAGTACCCCCCGGGCCGGGGAGCTGTTTTTT